This TCR beta chain was sequenced in a study of shared clonotypes between healthy human individuals. The assay was carried out at the deep level. Profiled with immunoSEQ multiplex PCR; TCRdb holds only in-frame clones, not every one. The sample includes roughly 2.6 million clones, around 90% of them seen just once. Germline CDR1 SGDLS, CDR2 YYNGEE. The CDR3 has 14 amino acids. V was clipped by 4 bases and J by 2 bases; unmatched bases: 5. This clone occurred once. Sample: naive CD4+ T cells sorted from blood. Noted subset: CD45RA+ positively selected. This sequence originates from a young man in good health. This chain uses TRBV9 with TRBJ2-5; 7 nucleotides line up with TRBD2. The CDR3 reads CASSPGGKQETQYF. Written as DNA, the CDR3 is TGTGCCAGCAGCCCGGGGGGAAAACAAGAGACCCAGTACTTC.